This is a list of T cell receptor beta chains from one sample in a study of T cell responses to AZD1222 COVID-19 vaccine. Sequencing used immunoSEQ multiplex PCR; TCRdb keeps in-frame clones, though not all of them. Found here are around 100,000 clones, about 88% of them singletons; the top ten hold under 25%. This sample comprised peripheral blood, obtained on day 0 of AZD1222 vaccination. Receptor source: an adult in good health. Both conserved end residues are part of each CDR3. A D gene is named only where the DNA matches it firmly. Clone size appears in some rows only: once, few, many, or a class for an expanded clone.

size: NA
J: TRBJ2-1
V: TRBV5-1
D: TRBD2
CDR3: CASSLPGTSGSGYNEQFF
DNA: TGCGCCAGCAGCTTGCCCGGGACTAGCGGGAGTGGCTACAATGAGCAGTTCTTC

size: NA
J: TRBJ2-7
V: TRBV7-9
D: TRBD1
CDR3: CASSFGDREGEQYF
DNA: TGTGCCAGCAGCTTTGGGGACAGAGAAGGCGAGCAGTACTTC

size: NA
J: TRBJ2-7
V: TRBV5-5
D: NA
CDR3: CASRDRDYAPPEQYF
DNA: TGTGCCAGCAGAGACCGGGATTACGCCCCCCCCGAGCAGTACTTC

size: NA
J: TRBJ2-5
V: TRBV7-7
D: TRBD2
CDR3: CASSLEAGGRDQETQYF
DNA: TGTGCTAGCAGCTTAGAAGCGGGAGGGCGGGACCAAGAGACCCAGTACTTC

size: NA
J: TRBJ1-4
V: TRBV7-9
D: TRBD1
CDR3: CASSSYRTGIEKLFF
DNA: TGTGCCAGCAGCTCCTATAGGACAGGGATTGAAAAACTGTTTTTT

size: NA
J: TRBJ2-1
V: TRBV18
D: TRBD2
CDR3: CASSPPTSGGAGEQFF
DNA: TGTGCCAGCTCACCACCAACTAGCGGGGGGGCCGGTGAGCAGTTCTTC

size: NA
J: TRBJ1-2
V: TRBV28
D: NA
CDR3: CASISRGMDGYTF
DNA: TGTGCCAGCATCTCACGAGGTATGGATGGCTACACCTTC

size: NA
J: TRBJ1-1
V: TRBV29-1
D: TRBD1
CDR3: CSVEGTGGTEAFF
DNA: TGCAGCGTTGAAGGTACAGGGGGCACTGAAGCTTTCTTT

size: NA
J: TRBJ1-1
V: TRBV19
D: NA
CDR3: CASSITGFMNTEAFF
DNA: TGTGCCAGTAGTATAACGGGGTTCATGAACACTGAAGCTTTCTTT

size: NA
J: TRBJ1-1
V: TRBV4-2
D: NA
CDR3: CASSQETGASTEAFF
DNA: TGTGCCAGCAGCCAAGAAACGGGGGCTAGCACTGAAGCTTTCTTT

size: NA
J: TRBJ1-1
V: TRBV24-1
D: TRBD1
CDR3: CATRDTGGRAEAFF
DNA: TGTGCCACCAGGGACACAGGGGGACGGGCTGAAGCTTTCTTT

size: NA
J: TRBJ1-2
V: TRBV9
D: NA
CDR3: CASSVGGDLNFYGYTF
DNA: TGTGCCAGCAGCGTAGGCGGGGATTTGAACTTCTATGGCTACACCTTC

size: NA
J: TRBJ2-5
V: TRBV4-2
D: TRBD2
CDR3: CASSQDTSGAGETQYF
DNA: TGTGCCAGCAGCCAAGATACTAGCGGGGCAGGGGAGACCCAGTACTTC

size: NA
J: TRBJ2-2
V: TRBV4-3
D: NA
CDR3: CASSQVWGNTGELFF
DNA: TGCGCCAGCAGCCAAGTGTGGGGAAACACCGGGGAGCTGTTTTTT

size: NA
J: TRBJ1-5
V: TRBV4-1
D: NA
CDR3: CASSQAQISNQPQHF
DNA: TGCGCCAGCAGCCAAGCCCAGATTAGCAATCAGCCCCAGCATTTT

size: NA
J: TRBJ1-6
V: TRBV19
D: NA
CDR3: CASSQGSPLHF
DNA: TGTGCCAGTAGTCAGGGGTCACCCCTCCACTTT

size: NA
J: TRBJ1-2
V: TRBV7-2
D: NA
CDR3: CASRQGPDMGGYTF
DNA: TGTGCCAGCAGGCAGGGGCCGGACATGGGAGGCTACACCTTC

size: NA
J: TRBJ1-5
V: TRBV6-1
D: NA
CDR3: CASSEALYSNQPQHF
DNA: TGTGCCAGCAGTGAGGCACTATATAGCAATCAGCCCCAGCATTTT

size: NA
J: TRBJ2-3
V: TRBV2
D: TRBD2
CDR3: CASRTGTSMSDTQYF
DNA: TGTGCCAGCAGGACCGGGACTAGCATGTCAGATACGCAGTATTTT

size: NA
J: TRBJ2-6
V: TRBV14
D: NA
CDR3: CASSQDRRFSGANVLTF
DNA: TGTGCCAGCAGCCAAGATCGACGGTTCTCTGGGGCCAACGTCCTGACTTTC

size: NA
J: TRBJ2-2
V: TRBV4-3
D: NA
CDR3: CASSSRTDPIPGELFF
DNA: TGCGCCAGCAGCTCACGGACAGATCCTATCCCCGGGGAGCTGTTTTTT

size: NA
J: TRBJ1-1
V: TRBV7-9
D: NA
CDR3: CASSLQFGAAFF
DNA: TGTGCCAGCAGCTTACAATTCGGGGCGGCTTTCTTT

size: NA
J: TRBJ2-7
V: TRBV7-8
D: TRBD1
CDR3: CASSRTGGSYEQYF
DNA: TGTGCCAGCAGCCGGACAGGGGGGTCCTACGAGCAGTACTTC

size: NA
J: TRBJ1-5
V: TRBV7-9
D: NA
CDR3: CASSPSRVNQPQHF
DNA: TGTGCCAGCAGCCCTTCGCGGGTCAATCAGCCCCAGCATTTT

size: NA
J: TRBJ2-7
V: TRBV5-1
D: NA
CDR3: CASRGTGNTDEQYF
DNA: TGCGCCAGCAGGGGGACTGGAAATACGGACGAGCAGTACTTC

size: few
J: TRBJ2-7
V: TRBV14
D: NA
CDR3: CASSHSYEQYF
DNA: TGTGCCAGCAGCCACTCCTACGAGCAGTACTTC

size: NA
J: TRBJ1-6
V: TRBV28
D: NA
CDR3: CASSTDIIQPLHF
DNA: TGTGCCAGCAGTACCGATATAATTCAACCCCTCCACTTT

size: NA
J: TRBJ1-2
V: TRBV10-3
D: NA
CDR3: CAISDLARDYGYTF
DNA: TGTGCCATCAGTGATTTGGCGCGGGACTATGGCTACACCTTC

size: NA
J: TRBJ1-5
V: TRBV6-6
D: TRBD1
CDR3: CASSHGQGGGQPQHF
DNA: TGTGCCAGCAGTCACGGACAGGGTGGGGGTCAGCCCCAGCATTTT

size: NA
J: TRBJ1-1
V: TRBV5-4
D: NA
CDR3: CASSSGRGLTEAFF
DNA: TGTGCCAGCAGCTCTGGACGGGGCTTGACTGAAGCTTTCTTT

size: NA
J: TRBJ2-1
V: TRBV4-2
D: NA
CDR3: CASSQEVRNNEQFF
DNA: TGTGCCAGCAGCCAAGAGGTTCGGAACAATGAGCAGTTCTTC

size: NA
J: TRBJ2-3
V: TRBV7-9
D: TRBD1
CDR3: CASSFWTGDTDTQYF
DNA: TGTGCCAGCAGCTTTTGGACAGGAGACACAGATACGCAGTATTTT

size: NA
J: TRBJ1-3
V: TRBV5-1
D: TRBD1
CDR3: CASRDRAAGNTIYF
DNA: TGCGCCAGCCGAGACAGGGCGGCTGGAAACACCATATATTTT

size: NA
J: TRBJ2-5
V: TRBV19
D: TRBD2
CDR3: CASSIIAGGPQETQYF
DNA: TGTGCCAGTAGTATTATCGCGGGGGGACCCCAAGAGACCCAGTACTTC

size: NA
J: TRBJ1-2
V: TRBV27
D: TRBD1
CDR3: CASSIDRGQNYGYTF
DNA: TGTGCCAGCAGTATAGACAGGGGCCAAAACTATGGCTACACCTTC

size: NA
J: TRBJ2-7
V: TRBV5-1
D: NA
CDR3: CASSLADEQYF
DNA: TGCGCCAGCAGCTTGGCGGACGAGCAGTACTTC

size: once
J: TRBJ2-7
V: TRBV18
D: NA
CDR3: CASSPQTSSYEQYF
DNA: TGTGCCAGCTCACCCCAGACCAGTTCCTACGAGCAGTACTTC

size: NA
J: TRBJ2-5
V: TRBV19
D: NA
CDR3: CASSIEGRQETQYF
DNA: TGTGCCAGTAGTATAGAAGGGAGGCAAGAGACCCAGTACTTC

size: NA
J: TRBJ2-1
V: TRBV9
D: NA
CDR3: CASSATSYNEQFF
DNA: TGTGCCAGCAGCGCCACTAGCTACAATGAGCAGTTCTTC

size: NA
J: TRBJ2-7
V: TRBV12-3/TRBV12-4
D: NA
CDR3: CASNSGDSYEQYF
DNA: TGTGCCAGCAACTCGGGGGACTCTTACGAGCAGTACTTC

size: NA
J: TRBJ2-1
V: TRBV5-1
D: TRBD1
CDR3: CASSPGQGNNEQFF
DNA: TGCGCCAGCAGCCCCGGACAGGGGAACAATGAGCAGTTCTTC

size: NA
J: TRBJ1-1
V: TRBV7-3
D: TRBD1
CDR3: CASSETGTTEAFF
DNA: TGTGCCAGCAGCGAGACAGGGACCACTGAAGCTTTCTTT

size: NA
J: TRBJ2-2
V: TRBV11-2
D: NA
CDR3: CASSSQGPLHTGELFF
DNA: TGTGCCAGCAGCTCCCAGGGGCCCCTCCACACCGGGGAGCTGTTTTTT

size: NA
J: TRBJ2-2
V: TRBV4-3
D: NA
CDR3: CASSQGLANTGELFF
DNA: TGCGCCAGCAGCCAAGGACTCGCGAACACCGGGGAGCTGTTTTTT

size: NA
J: TRBJ1-4
V: TRBV7-8
D: NA
CDR3: CASSPGRDRGKLFF
DNA: TGTGCCAGCAGCCCCGGCAGGGATAGGGGAAAACTGTTTTTT

size: NA
J: TRBJ2-1
V: TRBV15
D: TRBD1
CDR3: CATSSPPGGSYNEQFF
DNA: TGTGCCACCAGCTCTCCCCCAGGGGGCTCCTACAATGAGCAGTTCTTC

size: NA
J: TRBJ2-3
V: TRBV11-1
D: NA
CDR3: CASSSGLSDTQYF
DNA: TGTGCCAGCAGCTCGGGACTTTCAGATACGCAGTATTTT